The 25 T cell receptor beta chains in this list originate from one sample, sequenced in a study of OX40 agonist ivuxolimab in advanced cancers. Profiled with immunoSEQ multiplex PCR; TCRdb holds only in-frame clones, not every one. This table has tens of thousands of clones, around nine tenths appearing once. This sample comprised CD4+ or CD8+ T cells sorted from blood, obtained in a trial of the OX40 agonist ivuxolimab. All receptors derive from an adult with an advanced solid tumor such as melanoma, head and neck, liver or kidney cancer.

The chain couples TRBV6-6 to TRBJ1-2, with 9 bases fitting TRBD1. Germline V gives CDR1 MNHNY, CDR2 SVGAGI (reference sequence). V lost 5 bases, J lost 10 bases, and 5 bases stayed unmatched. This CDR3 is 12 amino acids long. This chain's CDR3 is CASSPDRGYYTF. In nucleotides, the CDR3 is TGTGCCAGCAGTCCGGACAGGGGTTACTACACCTTC.

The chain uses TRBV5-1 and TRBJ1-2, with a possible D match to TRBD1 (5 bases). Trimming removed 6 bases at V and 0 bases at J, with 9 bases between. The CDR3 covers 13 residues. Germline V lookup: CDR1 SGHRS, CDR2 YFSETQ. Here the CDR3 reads CASTDSPNYGYTF. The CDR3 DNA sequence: TGCGCCAGCACCGACAGTCCTAACTATGGCTACACCTTC. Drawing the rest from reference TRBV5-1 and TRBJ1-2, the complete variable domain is KAGVTQTPRYLIKTRGQQVTLSCSPISGHRSVSWYQQTPGQGLQFLFEYFSETQRNKGNFPGRFSGRQFSNSRSEMNVSTLELGDSALYLCASTDSPNYGYTFGSGTRLTVV.

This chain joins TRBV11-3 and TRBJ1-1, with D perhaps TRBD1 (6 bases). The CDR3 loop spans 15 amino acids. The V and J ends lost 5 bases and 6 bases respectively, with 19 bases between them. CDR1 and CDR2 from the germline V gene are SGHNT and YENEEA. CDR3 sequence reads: CASSASQGFGAEAFF. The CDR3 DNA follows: TGTGCCAGCAGCGCTAGCCAGGGGTTCGGCGCTGAAGCTTTCTTT.

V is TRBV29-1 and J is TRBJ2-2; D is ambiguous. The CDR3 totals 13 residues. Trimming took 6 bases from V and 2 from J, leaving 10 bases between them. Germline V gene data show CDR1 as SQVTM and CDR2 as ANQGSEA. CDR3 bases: TGCAGCGTCTATCGAACAAACACCGGGGAGCTGTTTTTT. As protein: CSVYRTNTGELFF.

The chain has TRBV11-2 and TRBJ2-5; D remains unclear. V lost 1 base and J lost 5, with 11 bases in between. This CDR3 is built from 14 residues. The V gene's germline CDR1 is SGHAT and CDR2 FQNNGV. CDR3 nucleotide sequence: TGTGCCAGCAGCTTAGTGCCGTCTAGGGAGACCCAGTACTTC. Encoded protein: CASSLVPSRETQYF. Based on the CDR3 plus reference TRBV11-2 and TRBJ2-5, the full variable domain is EAGVAQSPRYKIIEKRQSVAFWCNPISGHATLYWYQQILGQGPKLLIQFQNNGVVDDSQLPKDRFSAERLKGVDSTLKIQPAKLEDSAVYLCASSLVPSRETQYFGPGTRLLVL.

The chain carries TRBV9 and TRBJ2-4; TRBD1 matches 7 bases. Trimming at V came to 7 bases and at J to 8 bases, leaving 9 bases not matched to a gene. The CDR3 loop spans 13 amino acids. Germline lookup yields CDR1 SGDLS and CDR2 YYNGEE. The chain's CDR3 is CASSRGPVDIQYF. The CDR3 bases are TGTGCCAGCTCTAGGGGGCCGGTGGACATTCAGTACTTC.

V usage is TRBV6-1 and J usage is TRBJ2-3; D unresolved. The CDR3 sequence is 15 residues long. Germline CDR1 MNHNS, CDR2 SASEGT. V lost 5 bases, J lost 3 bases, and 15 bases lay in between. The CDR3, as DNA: TGTGCCAGCAGTTCCGGTAGGGTCCGGACAGATACGCAGTATTTT. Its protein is CASSSGRVRTDTQYF.

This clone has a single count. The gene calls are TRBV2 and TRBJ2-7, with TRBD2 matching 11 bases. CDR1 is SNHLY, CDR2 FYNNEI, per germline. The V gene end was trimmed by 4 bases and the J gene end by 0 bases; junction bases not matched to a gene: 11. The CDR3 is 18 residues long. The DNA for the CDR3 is TGTGCCAGCAGTGGCCCCCCCCTAGCGGGAGGTACCTCCTACGAGCAGTACTTC. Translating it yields CASSGPPLAGGTSYEQYF.

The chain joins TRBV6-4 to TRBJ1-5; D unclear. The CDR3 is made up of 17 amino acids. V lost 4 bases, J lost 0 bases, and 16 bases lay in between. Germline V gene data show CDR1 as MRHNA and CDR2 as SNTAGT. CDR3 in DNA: TGTGCCAGCAGTGCACAGCGAGATCCTGATAGCAATCAGCCCCAGCATTTT. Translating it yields CASSAQRDPDSNQPQHF.

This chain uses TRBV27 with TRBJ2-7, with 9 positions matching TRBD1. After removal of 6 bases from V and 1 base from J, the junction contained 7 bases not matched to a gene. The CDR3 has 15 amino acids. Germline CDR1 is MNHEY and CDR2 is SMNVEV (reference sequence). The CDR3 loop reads CASRSTGTGSYEQYF. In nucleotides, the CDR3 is TGTGCCAGCAGATCGACCGGGACAGGGTCCTACGAGCAGTACTTC.

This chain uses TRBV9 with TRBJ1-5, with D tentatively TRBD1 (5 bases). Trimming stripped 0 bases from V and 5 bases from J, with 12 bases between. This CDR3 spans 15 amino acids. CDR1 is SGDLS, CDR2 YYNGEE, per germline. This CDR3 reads CASSVGVQDHQPQHF. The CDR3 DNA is TGTGCCAGCAGCGTAGGGGTACAGGACCATCAGCCCCAGCATTTT.

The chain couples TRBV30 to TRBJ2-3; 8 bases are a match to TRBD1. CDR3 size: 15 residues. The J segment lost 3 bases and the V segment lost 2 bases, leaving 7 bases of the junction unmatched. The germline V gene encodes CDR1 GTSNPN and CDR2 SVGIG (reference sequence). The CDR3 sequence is CAWSLTRQGTDTQYF. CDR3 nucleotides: TGTGCCTGGAGTTTGACGAGACAGGGGACAGATACGCAGTATTTT.

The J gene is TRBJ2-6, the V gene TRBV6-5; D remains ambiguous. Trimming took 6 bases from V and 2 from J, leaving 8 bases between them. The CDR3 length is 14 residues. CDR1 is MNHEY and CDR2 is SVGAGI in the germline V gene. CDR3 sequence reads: CASSPRPGANVLTF. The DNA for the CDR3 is TGTGCCAGCAGCCCCAGGCCTGGGGCCAACGTCCTGACTTTC.

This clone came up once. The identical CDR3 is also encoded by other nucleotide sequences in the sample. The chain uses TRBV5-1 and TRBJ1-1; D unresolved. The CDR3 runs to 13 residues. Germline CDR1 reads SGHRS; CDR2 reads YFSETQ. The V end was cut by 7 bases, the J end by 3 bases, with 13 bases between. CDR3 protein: CASSLRGDTEAFF. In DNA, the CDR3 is TGCGCCAGCTCCTTGCGTGGGGACACTGAAGCTTTCTTT. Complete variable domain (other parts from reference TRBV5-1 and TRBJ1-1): KAGVTQTPRYLIKTRGQQVTLSCSPISGHRSVSWYQQTPGQGLQFLFEYFSETQRNKGNFPGRFSGRQFSNSRSEMNVSTLELGDSALYLCASSLRGDTEAFFGQGTRLTVV.

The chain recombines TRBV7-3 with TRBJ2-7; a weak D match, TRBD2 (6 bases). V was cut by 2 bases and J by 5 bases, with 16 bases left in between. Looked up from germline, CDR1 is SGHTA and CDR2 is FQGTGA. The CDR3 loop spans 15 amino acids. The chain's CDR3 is CASSLQVGSRHEQYF. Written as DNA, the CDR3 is TGTGCCAGCAGCTTACAGGTCGGGAGCAGACACGAGCAGTACTTC. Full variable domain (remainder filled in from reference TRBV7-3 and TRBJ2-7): GAGVSQTPSNKVTEKGKYVELRCDPISGHTALYWYRQSLGQGPEFLIYFQGTGAADDSGLPNDRFFAVRPEGSVSTLKIQRTERGDSAVYLCASSLQVGSRHEQYFGPGTRLTVT.

For the CDR3, the DNA is TGTGCCAGCAGCTCGACAGGGGGCCTTAACACTGAAGCTTTCTTT. Translating it yields CASSSTGGLNTEAFF. V usage is TRBV5-6 and J usage is TRBJ1-1, with 10 bases that match TRBD1. Germline-derived CDR1 and CDR2 are SGHDT and YYEEEE. The CDR3 totals 15 residues. The V segment lost 3 bases and the J segment 2 bases; nucleotides outside the gene matches: 4.

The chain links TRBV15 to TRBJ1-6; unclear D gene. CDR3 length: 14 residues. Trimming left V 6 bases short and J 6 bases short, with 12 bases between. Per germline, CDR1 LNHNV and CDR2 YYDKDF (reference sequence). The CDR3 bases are TGTGCCACCAGGTTGCTAGGCTCTAATTCACCCCTCCACTTT. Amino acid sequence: CATRLLGSNSPLHF. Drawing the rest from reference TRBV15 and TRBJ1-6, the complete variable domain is DAMVIQNPRYQVTQFGKPVTLSCSQTLNHNVMYWYQQKSSQAPKLLFHYYDKDFNNEADTPDNFQSRRPNTSFCFLDIRSPGLGDTAMYLCATRLLGSNSPLHFGNGTRLTVT.

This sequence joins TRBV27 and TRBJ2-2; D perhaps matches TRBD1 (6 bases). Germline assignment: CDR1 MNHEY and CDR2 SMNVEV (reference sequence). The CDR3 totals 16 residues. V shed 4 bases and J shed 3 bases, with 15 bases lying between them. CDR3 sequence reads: CASSSPSRGDTGELFF. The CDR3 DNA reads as TGTGCCAGCAGTTCCCCGAGCAGGGGAGACACCGGGGAGCTGTTTTTT.

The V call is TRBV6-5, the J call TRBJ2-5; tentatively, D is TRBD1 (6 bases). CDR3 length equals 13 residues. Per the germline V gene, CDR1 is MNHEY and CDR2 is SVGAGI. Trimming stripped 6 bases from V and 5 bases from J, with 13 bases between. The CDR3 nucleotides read TGTGCCAGCAGGTACAGGGTTGGCGAGACCCAGTACTTC. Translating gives CASRYRVGETQYF.

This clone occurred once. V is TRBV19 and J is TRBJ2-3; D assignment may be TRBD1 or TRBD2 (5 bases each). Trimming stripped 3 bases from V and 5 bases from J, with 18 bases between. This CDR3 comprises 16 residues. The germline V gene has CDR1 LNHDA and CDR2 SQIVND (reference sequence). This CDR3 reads CASSIRTPEGGDTQYF. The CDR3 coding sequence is TGTGCCAGTAGTATCAGGACACCCGAGGGTGGAGATACGCAGTATTTT.

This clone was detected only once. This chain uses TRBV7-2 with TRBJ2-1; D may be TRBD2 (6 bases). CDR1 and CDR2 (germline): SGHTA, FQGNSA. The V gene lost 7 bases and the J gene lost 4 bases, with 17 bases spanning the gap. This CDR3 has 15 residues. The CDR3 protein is CASTTSSSGYNEQFF. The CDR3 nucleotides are TGTGCCAGCACCACCTCCTCCAGCGGGTACAATGAGCAGTTCTTC.

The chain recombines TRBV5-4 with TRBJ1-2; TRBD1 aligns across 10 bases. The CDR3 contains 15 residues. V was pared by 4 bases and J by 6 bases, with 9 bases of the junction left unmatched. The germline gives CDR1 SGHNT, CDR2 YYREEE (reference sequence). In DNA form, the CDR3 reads TGTGCCAGCAGCGCTGGGACAGGGGAGGGTCATGGCTACACCTTC. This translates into CASSAGTGEGHGYTF.

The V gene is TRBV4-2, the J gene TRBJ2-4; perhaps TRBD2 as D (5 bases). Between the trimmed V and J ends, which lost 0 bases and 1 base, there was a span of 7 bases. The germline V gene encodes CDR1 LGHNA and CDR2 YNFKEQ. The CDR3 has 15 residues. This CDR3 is CASSQDLAAKNIQYF. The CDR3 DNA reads TGTGCCAGCAGCCAAGATCTAGCTGCCAAAAACATTCAGTACTTC.

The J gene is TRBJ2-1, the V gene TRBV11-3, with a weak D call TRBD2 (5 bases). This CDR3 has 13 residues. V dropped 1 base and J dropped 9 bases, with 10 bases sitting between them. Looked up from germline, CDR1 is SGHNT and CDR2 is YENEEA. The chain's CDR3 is CASSLGGYGEQFF. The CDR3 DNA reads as TGTGCCAGCAGCTTAGGAGGGTACGGTGAGCAGTTCTTC.

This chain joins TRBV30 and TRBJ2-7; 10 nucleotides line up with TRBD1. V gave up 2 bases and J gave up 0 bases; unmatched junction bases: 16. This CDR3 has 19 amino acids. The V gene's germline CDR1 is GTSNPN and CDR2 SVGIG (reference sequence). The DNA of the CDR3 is TGTGCCTGGAGTCGAGAAACGGGACAGGGGCTCCTAGTCTCCTACGAGCAGTACTTC. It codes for CAWSRETGQGLLVSYEQYF.